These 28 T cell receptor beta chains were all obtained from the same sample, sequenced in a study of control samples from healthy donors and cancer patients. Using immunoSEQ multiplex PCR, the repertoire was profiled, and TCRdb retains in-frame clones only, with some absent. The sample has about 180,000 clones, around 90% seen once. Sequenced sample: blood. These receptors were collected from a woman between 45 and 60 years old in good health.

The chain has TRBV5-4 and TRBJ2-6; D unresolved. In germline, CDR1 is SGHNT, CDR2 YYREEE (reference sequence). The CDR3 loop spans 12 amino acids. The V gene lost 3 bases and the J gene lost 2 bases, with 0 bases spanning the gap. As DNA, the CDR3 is TGTGCCAGCAGCTCTGGGGCCAACGTCCTGACTTTC. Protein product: CASSSGANVLTF. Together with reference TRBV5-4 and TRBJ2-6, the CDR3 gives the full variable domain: ETGVTQSPTHLIKTRGQQVTLRCSSQSGHNTVSWYQQALGQGPQFIFQYYREEENGRGNFPPRFSGLQFPNYSSELNVNALELDDSALYLCASSSGANVLTFGAGSRLTVL.

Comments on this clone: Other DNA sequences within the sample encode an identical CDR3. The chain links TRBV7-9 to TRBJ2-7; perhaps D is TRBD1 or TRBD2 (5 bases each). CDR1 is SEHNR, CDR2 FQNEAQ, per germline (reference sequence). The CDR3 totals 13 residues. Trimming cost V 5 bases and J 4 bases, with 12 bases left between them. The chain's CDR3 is CASSPGRRYEQYF. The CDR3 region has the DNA TGTGCCAGCAGCCCGGGACGGAGATACGAGCAGTACTTC. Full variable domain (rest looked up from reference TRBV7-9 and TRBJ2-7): DTGVSQNPRHKITKRGQNVTFRCDPISEHNRLYWYRQTLGQGPEFLTYFQNEAQLEKSRLLSDRFSAERPKGSFSTLEIQRTEQGDSAMYLCASSPGRRYEQYFGPGTRLTVT.

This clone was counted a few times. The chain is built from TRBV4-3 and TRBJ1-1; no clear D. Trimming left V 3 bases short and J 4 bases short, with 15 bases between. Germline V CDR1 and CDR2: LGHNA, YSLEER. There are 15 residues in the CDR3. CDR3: CASSHVRGGGTEAFF. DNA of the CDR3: TGCGCCAGCAGCCACGTCCGGGGAGGAGGCACTGAAGCTTTCTTT.

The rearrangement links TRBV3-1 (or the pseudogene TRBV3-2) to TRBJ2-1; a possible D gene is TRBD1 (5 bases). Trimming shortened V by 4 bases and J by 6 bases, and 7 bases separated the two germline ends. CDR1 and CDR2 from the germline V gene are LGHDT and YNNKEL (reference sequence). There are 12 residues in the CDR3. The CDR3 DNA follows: TGTGCCAGCAGCCCCCAGGGCAATGAGCAGTTCTTC. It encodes CASSPQGNEQFF.

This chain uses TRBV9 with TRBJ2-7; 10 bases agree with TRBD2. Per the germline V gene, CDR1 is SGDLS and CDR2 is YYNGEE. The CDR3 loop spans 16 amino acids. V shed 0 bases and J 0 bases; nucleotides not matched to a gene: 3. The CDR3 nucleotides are TGTGCCAGCAGCGTAGCCCTAGCGGGGGCCTCCTACGAGCAGTACTTC. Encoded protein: CASSVALAGASYEQYF.

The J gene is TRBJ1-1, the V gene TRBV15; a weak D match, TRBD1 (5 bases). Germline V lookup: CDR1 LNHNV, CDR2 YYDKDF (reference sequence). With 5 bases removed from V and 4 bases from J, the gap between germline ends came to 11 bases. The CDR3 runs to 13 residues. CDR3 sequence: CATSSREGTEAFF. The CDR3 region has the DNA TGTGCCACCAGCTCCAGGGAAGGCACTGAAGCTTTCTTT.

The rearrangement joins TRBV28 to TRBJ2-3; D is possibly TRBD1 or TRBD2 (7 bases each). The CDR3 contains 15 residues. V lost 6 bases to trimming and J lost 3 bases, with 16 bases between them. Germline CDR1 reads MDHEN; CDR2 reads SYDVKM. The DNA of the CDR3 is TGTGCCAGCAGCAGGGGGGGGGTATCAACAGATACGCAGTATTTT. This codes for CASSRGGVSTDTQYF.

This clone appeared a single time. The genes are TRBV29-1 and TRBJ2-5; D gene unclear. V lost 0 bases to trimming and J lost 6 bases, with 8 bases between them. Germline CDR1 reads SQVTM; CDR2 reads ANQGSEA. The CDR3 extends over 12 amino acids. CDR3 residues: CSVEDGGKTQYF. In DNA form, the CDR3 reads TGCAGCGTTGAAGATGGCGGAAAGACCCAGTACTTC.

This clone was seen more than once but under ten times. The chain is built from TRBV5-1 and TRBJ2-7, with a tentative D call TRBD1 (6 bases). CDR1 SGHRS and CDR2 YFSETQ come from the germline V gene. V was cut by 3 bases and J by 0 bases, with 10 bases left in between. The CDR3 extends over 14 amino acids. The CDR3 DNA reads TGCGCCAGCAGCTGGGACACCGGCTCCTACGAGCAGTACTTC. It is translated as CASSWDTGSYEQYF.

The CDR3 sequence: CASSLGGPIYGYTF. Here the CDR3 DNA reads TGTGCCAGCAGCCTAGGGGGTCCGATCTATGGCTACACCTTC. This rearrangement joins TRBV7-3 to TRBJ1-2; D is perhaps TRBD1 (6 bases). The CDR3 extends over 14 amino acids. V was cut by 5 bases and J by 4 bases, with 14 bases left in between. Looked up from germline, CDR1 is SGHTA and CDR2 is FQGTGA.

In DNA, the CDR3 is TGTGCCACCAGCCGGGGGAGGGGGGGGACCTATGGCTACACCTTC. It codes for CATSRGRGGTYGYTF. The chain uses TRBV15 and TRBJ1-2; a weak D match, TRBD1 (6 bases). Germline-derived CDR1 and CDR2 are LNHNV and YYDKDF (reference sequence). This CDR3 is 15 amino acids long. Trimming removed 5 bases at V and 4 bases at J, with 17 bases between.

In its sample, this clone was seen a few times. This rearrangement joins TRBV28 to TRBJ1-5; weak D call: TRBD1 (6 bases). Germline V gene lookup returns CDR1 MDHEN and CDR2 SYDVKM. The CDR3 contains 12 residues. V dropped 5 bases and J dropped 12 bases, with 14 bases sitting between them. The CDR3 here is CASSPGLGGQHF. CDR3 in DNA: TGTGCCAGCAGTCCGGGGTTAGGGGGCCAGCATTTT.

CDR3 coding DNA: TGTGCCAGTAGTATAGATCGAGGGTCTAACTATGGCTACACCTTC. Amino acids: CASSIDRGSNYGYTF. The chain joins TRBV19 to TRBJ1-2; D not resolved. The CDR3 length is 15 residues. The germline V gene has CDR1 LNHDA and CDR2 SQIVND (reference sequence). Trimming left V 0 bases short and J 0 bases short, with 8 bases between.

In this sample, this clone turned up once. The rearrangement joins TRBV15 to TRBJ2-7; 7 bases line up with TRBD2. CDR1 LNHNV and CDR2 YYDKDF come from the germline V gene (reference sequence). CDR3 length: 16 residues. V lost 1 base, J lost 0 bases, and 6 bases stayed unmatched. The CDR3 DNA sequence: TGTGCCACCAGCAGAGGCCATGGGGGGGGCTCCTACGAGCAGTACTTC. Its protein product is CATSRGHGGGSYEQYF. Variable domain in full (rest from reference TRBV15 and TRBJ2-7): DAMVIQNPRYQVTQFGKPVTLSCSQTLNHNVMYWYQQKSSQAPKLLFHYYDKDFNNEADTPDNFQSRRPNTSFCFLDIRSPGLGDTAMYLCATSRGHGGGSYEQYFGPGTRLTVT.

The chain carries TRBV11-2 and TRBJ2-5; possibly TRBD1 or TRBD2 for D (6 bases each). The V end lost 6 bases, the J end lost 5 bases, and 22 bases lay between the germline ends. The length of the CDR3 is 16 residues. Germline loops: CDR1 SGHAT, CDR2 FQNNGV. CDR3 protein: CASRKGPGASWETQYF. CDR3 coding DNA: TGTGCCAGCAGAAAAGGCCCGGGGGCATCGTGGGAGACCCAGTACTTC.

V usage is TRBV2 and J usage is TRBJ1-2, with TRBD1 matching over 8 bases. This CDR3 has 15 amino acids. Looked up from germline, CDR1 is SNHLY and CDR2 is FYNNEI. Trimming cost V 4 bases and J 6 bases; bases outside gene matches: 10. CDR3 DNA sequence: TGTGCCAGCAGTGGGTACGTCAGGGGGCCGGATGGCTACACCTTC. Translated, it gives CASSGYVRGPDGYTF. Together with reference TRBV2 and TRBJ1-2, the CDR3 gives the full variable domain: EPEVTQTPSHQVTQMGQEVILRCVPISNHLYFYWYRQILGQKVEFLVSFYNNEISEKSEIFDDQFSVERPDGSNFTLKIRSTKLEDSAMYFCASSGYVRGPDGYTFGSGTRLTVV.

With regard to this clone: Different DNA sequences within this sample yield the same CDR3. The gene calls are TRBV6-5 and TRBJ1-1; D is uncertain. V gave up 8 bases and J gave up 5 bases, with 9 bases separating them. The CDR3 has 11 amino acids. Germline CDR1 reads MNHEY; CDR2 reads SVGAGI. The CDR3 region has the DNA TGTGCCAGCTCTCCAGGTACTGAAGCTTTCTTT. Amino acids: CASSPGTEAFF.

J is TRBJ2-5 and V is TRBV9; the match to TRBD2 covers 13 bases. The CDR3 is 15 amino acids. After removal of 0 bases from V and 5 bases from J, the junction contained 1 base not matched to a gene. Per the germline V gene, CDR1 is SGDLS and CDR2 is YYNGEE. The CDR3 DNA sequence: TGTGCCAGCAGCGTAGGGGGACTAGCGGGGGAGACCCAGTACTTC. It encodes CASSVGGLAGETQYF.

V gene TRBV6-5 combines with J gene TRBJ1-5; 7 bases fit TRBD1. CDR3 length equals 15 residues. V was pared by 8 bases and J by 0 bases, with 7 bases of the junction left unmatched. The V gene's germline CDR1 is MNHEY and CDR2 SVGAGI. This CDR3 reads CASLRDRDSNQPQHF. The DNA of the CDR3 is TGTGCCAGCCTCCGGGACAGAGATAGCAATCAGCCCCAGCATTTT.

CDR3 in DNA: TGTGCCAGCAGCTTAGCGAGGGTTTACTATGGCTACACCTTC. Translated, it gives CASSLARVYYGYTF. The gene calls are TRBV7-2 and TRBJ1-2; no clear D gene. Trimming removed 0 bases at V and 3 bases at J, with 8 bases between. The germline CDR1 and CDR2 sequences are SGHTA and FQGNSA. This CDR3 has 14 amino acids.

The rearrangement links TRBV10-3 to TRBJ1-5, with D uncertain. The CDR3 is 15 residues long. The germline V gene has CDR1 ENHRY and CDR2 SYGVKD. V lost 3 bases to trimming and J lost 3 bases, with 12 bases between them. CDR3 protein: CAISDARRNNQPQHF. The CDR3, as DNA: TGTGCCATCAGTGACGCGAGACGGAACAATCAGCCCCAGCATTTT.

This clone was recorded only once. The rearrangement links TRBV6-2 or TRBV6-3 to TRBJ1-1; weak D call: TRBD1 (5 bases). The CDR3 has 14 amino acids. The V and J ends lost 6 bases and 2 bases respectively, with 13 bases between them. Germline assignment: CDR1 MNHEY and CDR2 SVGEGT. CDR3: CASRPQQGNTEAFF. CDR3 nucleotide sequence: TGTGCCAGCAGACCTCAGCAGGGTAACACTGAAGCTTTCTTT.

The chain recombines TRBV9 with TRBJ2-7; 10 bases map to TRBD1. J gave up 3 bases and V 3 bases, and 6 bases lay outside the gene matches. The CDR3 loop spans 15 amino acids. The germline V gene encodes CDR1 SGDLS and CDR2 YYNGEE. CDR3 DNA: TGTGCCAGCAGCGCCCAGGGACAGGGGAACTACGAGCAGTACTTC. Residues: CASSAQGQGNYEQYF.

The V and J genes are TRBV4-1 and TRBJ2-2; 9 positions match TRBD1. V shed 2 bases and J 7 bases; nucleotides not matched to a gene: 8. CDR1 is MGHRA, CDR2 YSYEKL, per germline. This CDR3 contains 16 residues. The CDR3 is CASSQRWDRANGELFF. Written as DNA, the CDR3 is TGCGCCAGCAGCCAACGCTGGGACAGGGCGAACGGGGAGCTGTTTTTT.

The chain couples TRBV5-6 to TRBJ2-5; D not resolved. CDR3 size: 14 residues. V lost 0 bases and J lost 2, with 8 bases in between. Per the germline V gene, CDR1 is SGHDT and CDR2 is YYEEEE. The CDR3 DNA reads TGTGCCAGCAGCTTGGTTCAGGTACAAGAGACCCAGTACTTC. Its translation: CASSLVQVQETQYF.

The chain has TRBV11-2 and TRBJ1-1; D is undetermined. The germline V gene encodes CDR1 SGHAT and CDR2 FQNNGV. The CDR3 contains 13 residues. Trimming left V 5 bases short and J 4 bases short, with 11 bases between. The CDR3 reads CASSLVRATEAFF. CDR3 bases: TGTGCCAGCAGCCTAGTAAGAGCCACTGAAGCTTTCTTT.

The CDR3 nucleotides read TGTGCCAGCAGCGTAGACCCACTCCGCGGTGAAAAACTGTTTTTT. Protein sequence: CASSVDPLRGEKLFF. V is TRBV9 and J is TRBJ1-4; D not resolved. Germline loops: CDR1 SGDLS, CDR2 YYNGEE. Trimming cost V 0 bases and J 7 bases, with 13 bases left between them. The CDR3 has 15 residues.

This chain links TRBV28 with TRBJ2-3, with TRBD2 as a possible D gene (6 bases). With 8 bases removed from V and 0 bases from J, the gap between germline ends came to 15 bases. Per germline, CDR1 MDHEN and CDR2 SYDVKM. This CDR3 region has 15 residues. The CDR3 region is CASELAGTSTDTQYF. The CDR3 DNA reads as TGTGCCAGCGAGCTCGCAGGGACTAGCACAGATACGCAGTATTTT.